This T cell receptor beta chain was captured by sequencing in a study of shared clonotypes between healthy human individuals. Study at large: Three CD4 naive, three CD4 memory, two CD8 naive and one CD8 memory plate were used per donor.

On this clone itself: Its antigen is unidentified.

The trim removed 3 bases at V and 3 bases at J, leaving 15 bases unmatched. The CDR3 has 19 amino acids. In germline, CDR1 is MNHNS, CDR2 SASEGT. Naive-designated CD8 cells lacked CD45RO, were positively enriched for CCR7, and omitted terminally differentiated effector memory CD45RA+ cells. Whole-study findings and limits: All-four-donor shared clonotypes had higher generation probabilities than non-shared clonotypes did. Represented genetic and exposure-history diversity was restricted by having few donors.

Method: immunoSEQ multiplex PCR; TCRdb's copy keeps in-frame clones and lacks some. The table includes fewer than 700,000 clones, roughly 96% detected once. This TCR was recovered from a woman in her twenties or thirties in good health. Material: naive CD8+ T cells sorted from blood. The chain couples TRBV6-1 to TRBJ2-2; 8 nucleotides align to TRBD2. Written as DNA, the CDR3 is TGTGCCAGCAGTGATCCGGGCGGGGGGTGCGGAGGGTACACCGGGGAGCTGTTTTTT. As protein: CASSDPGGGCGGYTGELFF.